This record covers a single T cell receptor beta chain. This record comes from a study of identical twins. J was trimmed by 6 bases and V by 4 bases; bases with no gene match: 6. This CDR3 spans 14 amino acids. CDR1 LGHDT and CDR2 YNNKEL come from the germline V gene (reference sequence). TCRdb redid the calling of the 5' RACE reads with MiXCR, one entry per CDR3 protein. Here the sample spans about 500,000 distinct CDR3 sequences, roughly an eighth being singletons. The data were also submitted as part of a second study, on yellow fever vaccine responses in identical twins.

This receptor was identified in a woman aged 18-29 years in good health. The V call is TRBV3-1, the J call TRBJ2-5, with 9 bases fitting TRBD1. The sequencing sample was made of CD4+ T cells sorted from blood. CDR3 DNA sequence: TGTGCCAGCAGCCCGACAGGGGGTGGGAAGACCCAGTACTTC. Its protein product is CASSPTGGGKTQYF.